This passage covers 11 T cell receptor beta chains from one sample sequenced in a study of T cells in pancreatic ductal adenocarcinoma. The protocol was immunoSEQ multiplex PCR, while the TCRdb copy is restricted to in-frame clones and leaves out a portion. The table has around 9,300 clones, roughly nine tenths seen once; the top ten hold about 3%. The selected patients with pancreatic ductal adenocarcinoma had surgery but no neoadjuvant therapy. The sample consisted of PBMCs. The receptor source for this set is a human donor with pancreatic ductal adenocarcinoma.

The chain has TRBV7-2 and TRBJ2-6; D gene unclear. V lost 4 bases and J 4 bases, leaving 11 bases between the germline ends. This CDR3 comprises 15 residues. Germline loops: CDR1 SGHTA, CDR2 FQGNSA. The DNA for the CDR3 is TGTGCCAGCAGCTCCCTCGGGTTCGGGGCCAACGTCCTGACTTTC. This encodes CASSSLGFGANVLTF.

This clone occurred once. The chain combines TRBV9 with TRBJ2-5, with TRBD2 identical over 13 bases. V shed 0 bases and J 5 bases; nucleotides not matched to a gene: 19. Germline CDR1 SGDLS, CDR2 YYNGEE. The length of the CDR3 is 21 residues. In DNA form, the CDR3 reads TGTGCCAGCAGCGTAGAGGGAGGGGGACTAGCGGGACTTTCGTGGGAGGAGACCCAGTACTTC. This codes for CASSVEGGGLAGLSWEETQYF. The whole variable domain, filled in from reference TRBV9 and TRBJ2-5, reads DSGVTQTPKHLITATGQRVTLRCSPRSGDLSVYWYQQSLDQGLQFLIQYYNGEERAKGNILERFSAQQFPDLHSELNLSSLELGDSALYFCASSVEGGGLAGLSWEETQYFGPGTRLLVL.

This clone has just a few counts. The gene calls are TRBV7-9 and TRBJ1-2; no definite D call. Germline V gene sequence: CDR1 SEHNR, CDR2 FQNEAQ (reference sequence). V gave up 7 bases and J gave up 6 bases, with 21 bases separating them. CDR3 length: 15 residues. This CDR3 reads CASTAGFTYVNGYTF. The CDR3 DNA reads TGTGCCAGCACCGCAGGTTTTACGTATGTTAATGGCTACACCTTC.

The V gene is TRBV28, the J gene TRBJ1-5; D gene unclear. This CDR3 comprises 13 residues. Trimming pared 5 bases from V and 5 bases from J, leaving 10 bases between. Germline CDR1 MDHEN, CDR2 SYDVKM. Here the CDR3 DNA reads TGTGCCAGCAGTCCCGGTTTGGATCAGCCCCAGCATTTT. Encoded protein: CASSPGLDQPQHF. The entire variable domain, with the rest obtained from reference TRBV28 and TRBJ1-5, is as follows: DVKVTQSSRYLVKRTGEKVFLECVQDMDHENMFWYRQDPGLGLRLIYFSYDVKMKEKGDIPEGYSVSREKKERFSLILESASTNQTSMYLCASSPGLDQPQHFGDGTRLSIL.

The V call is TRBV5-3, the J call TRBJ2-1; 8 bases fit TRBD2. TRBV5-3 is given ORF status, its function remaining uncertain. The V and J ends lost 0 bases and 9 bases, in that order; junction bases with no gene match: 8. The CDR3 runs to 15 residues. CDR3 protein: CARSLGREGMVEQFF. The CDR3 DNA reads TGTGCCAGAAGCTTGGGACGGGAGGGGATGGTTGAGCAGTTCTTC.

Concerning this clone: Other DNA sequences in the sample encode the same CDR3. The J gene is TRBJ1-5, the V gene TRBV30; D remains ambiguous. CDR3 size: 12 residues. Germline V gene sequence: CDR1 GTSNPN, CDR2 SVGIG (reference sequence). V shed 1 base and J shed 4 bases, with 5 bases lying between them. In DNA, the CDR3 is TGTGCCTGGAGTGCGGGGAATCAGCCCCAGCATTTT. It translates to CAWSAGNQPQHF.

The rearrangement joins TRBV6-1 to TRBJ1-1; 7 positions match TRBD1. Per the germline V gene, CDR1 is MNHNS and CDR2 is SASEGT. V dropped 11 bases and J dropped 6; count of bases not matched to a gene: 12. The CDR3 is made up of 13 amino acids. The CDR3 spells CACTLDRRAEAFF. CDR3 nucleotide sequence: TGTGCCTGCACTCTGGACAGGAGGGCTGAAGCTTTCTTT.

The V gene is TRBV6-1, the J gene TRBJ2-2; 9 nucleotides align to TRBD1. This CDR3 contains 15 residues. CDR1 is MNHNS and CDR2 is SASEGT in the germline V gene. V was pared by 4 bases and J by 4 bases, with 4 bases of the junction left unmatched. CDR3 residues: CASSGTGATTGELFF. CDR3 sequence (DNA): TGTGCCAGCAGTGGGACAGGGGCGACCACCGGGGAGCTGTTTTTT.

The CDR3 sequence is CASSSNLGGNTEAFF. The CDR3 DNA sequence: TGTGCCAGCAGCTCCAACCTAGGGGGCAACACTGAAGCTTTCTTT. V usage is TRBV7-2 and J usage is TRBJ1-1; 7 bases agree with TRBD1. The CDR3 extends over 15 amino acids. Germline-derived CDR1 and CDR2 are SGHTA and FQGNSA. The ends lost 4 bases at V and 2 bases at J; junction bases unmatched: 7.

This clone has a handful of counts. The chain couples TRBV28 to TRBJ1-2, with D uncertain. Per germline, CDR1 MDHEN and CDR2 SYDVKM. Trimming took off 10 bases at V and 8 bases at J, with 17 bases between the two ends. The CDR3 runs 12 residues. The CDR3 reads CATHRGARGYTF. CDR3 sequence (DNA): TGTGCCACCCACCGGGGAGCGAGAGGCTACACCTTC.

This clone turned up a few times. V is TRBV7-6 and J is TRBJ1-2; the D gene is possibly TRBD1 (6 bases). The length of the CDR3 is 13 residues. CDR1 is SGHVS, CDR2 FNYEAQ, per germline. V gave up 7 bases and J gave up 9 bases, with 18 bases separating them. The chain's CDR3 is CASTLGGGSSYTF. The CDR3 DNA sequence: TGTGCCAGCACCCTAGGGGGGGGATCGAGCTACACCTTC.